The source of this T cell receptor (beta chain) is a study of OX40 agonist ivuxolimab in advanced cancers. Background for the entire study: Ivuxolimab, which targeted the costimulatory receptor OX40 (CD134), was an agonistic, fully human IgG2 monoclonal antibody. Intravenous ivuxolimab was administered to patients every 2 weeks at six dose levels: 0.01, 0.1, 0.3, 1.5, 3 and 10 mg/kg. Of the roughly 52 dose-escalation patients, hepatocellular carcinoma was present in some 19, melanoma in roughly 15, renal cell carcinoma in 9 and head and neck cancer in 9. The dose-escalation cohort was 80% to 90% male with a mean age of approximately 60 years, ranging from roughly 20 to 80. Patients were allowed to have had prior anti-PD-1, anti-PD-L1 or anti-CTLA-4 therapy, and approximately 40% of the dose-escalation patients had been treated with checkpoint inhibitors. Partial responses occurred in three dose-escalation patients: two with cutaneous melanoma and one with hepatocellular carcinoma. Peripheral TCRbeta sequencing aimed to test whether ivuxolimab altered TCR sequence diversity and caused clonal T-cell expansion. The paper reports the monotherapy dose-escalation portion (N of about 50 patients) of the phase I ivuxolimab trial. General study outcomes and caveats: Partial responders in the 0.1-3.0 mg/kg groups had among the lowest normalized peripheral clonal expansion, especially among CD8+ T cells. After ivuxolimab, CD8+ T cells had more expanded clones than CD4+ T cells on average. The antigen specificity of the peripheral T cells that underwent clonal expansion was not determined. Low levels of normalized T-cell clonal expansion were also seen in some patients who did not respond. Clonal expansion of both CD4+ and CD8+ blood T cells was observed from baseline to week 6 at doses 0.1 to 3.0 mg/kg.

Patients with autoimmune disease history or receiving systemic immunosuppression were excluded from the trial. Peripheral blood for TCR sequencing was drawn from every dose cohort at baseline, at cycle 4 day 1 and at cycle 7 day 1. The samples were taken from a phase I, first-in-human, multicenter, open-label dose-escalation trial of ivuxolimab. The trial enrolled adults with locally advanced or metastatic head and neck squamous cell, hepatocellular, melanoma or renal cell carcinoma. CD4+ and CD8+ T cells were sorted separately from peripheral blood before TCR sequencing. A note on this clone: It lacks a known antigen. There are no base qualities to consult, and no much larger clone falls within one base.

The CDR3, from cysteine to phenylalanine, totals 13 residues. Solely the CDR3 DNA is kept, with 39 bases framed from the first base. V is reduced by 4 bases and J by 3 bases, leaving a spacing of 9 bases between them. The germline V gene (reference sequence) supplies CDR1 SGHNT and CDR2 YYREEE. Genomic DNA was isolated from the sorted cells so that the TCRbeta CDR3 region could be sequenced. The immunoSEQ Assay was used for sequencing of TCRbeta CDR3 regions. What TCRdb holds here is the immuneACCESS table cut down to in-frame rearrangements. Part of the clones is not present; checked against another copy, under half of the missing clones reflect an unresolved V gene, and the others are unexplained. The sample table holds about 100,000 clones, of which 75% to 90% were seen once. The top ten hold around 0.16% of the sample.

This TCR derives from an adult with an advanced solid tumor such as melanoma, head and neck, liver or kidney cancer. This material consisted of CD4+ or CD8+ T cells sorted from blood, taken in a trial of the OX40 agonist ivuxolimab. This receptor chain uses TRBV5-4 and TRBJ2-3, and possibly TRBD1, on 5 matching bases. The CDR3 region: CASSIDRTDTQYF. The DNA is as follows: TGTGCCAGCAGCATTGACAGAACAGATACGCAGTATTTT.